This entry lists 27 T cell receptor beta chains sequenced from one sample in a study of T cell clones after liver transplantation. Sequencing was performed with immunoSEQ multiplex PCR; in TCRdb, only in-frame clones are kept and a portion is missing. The profile covers roughly 120,000 clones, with 90% appearing a single time and around 0.8% taken by the ten largest. This specimen consisted of CD4+ T cells from blood, obtained 12 months after liver transplant. These receptors all come from a human patient who received a liver transplant. Some T cells may be supplied by the graft donor.

The chain employs TRBV10-2 and TRBJ1-2; D unclear. Germline CDR1 and CDR2: WSHSY and SAAADI. Deletions cut 7 bases from V and 4 bases from J, with 13 bases between. This CDR3 contains 13 residues. This chain's CDR3 is CASTLSKSYGYTF. The DNA for the CDR3 is TGCGCCAGCACCTTAAGTAAGAGCTATGGCTACACCTTC.

V gene TRBV5-6 combines with J gene TRBJ2-7; D gene uncertain. The CDR3 runs 12 residues. V was clipped by 5 bases and J by 4 bases, with 10 bases between them. Germline CDR1 is SGHDT and CDR2 is YYEEEE. The CDR3 is CASREQRYEQYF. The CDR3 region has the DNA TGTGCCAGCAGGGAACAGAGATACGAGCAGTACTTC.

The rearrangement joins TRBV6-5 to TRBJ1-2; 8 bases fit TRBD1. The CDR3 runs to 15 residues. The V segment lost 5 bases and the J segment 4 bases; nucleotides outside the gene matches: 9. Germline V gene data show CDR1 as MNHEY and CDR2 as SVGAGI. CDR3 loop: CASSPRTGRIYGYTF. CDR3 nucleotides: TGTGCCAGCAGTCCCAGGACAGGGAGAATCTATGGCTACACCTTC.

CDR3 residues: CARKTGGGNTGELFF. CDR3 nucleotides: TGTGCCAGGAAGACAGGGGGCGGGAACACCGGGGAGCTGTTTTTT. V usage is TRBV5-5 and J usage is TRBJ2-2, with 10 bases aligning to TRBD1. Germline CDR1 is SGHKS and CDR2 is YYEKEE (reference sequence). V lost 8 bases, J lost 1 base, and 5 bases stayed unmatched. This CDR3 is built from 15 residues.

The chain uses TRBV2 and TRBJ2-2; the D call may be TRBD1 or TRBD2 (5 bases each). CDR3 length: 14 residues. Trimming pared 0 bases from V and 7 bases from J, leaving 9 bases between. The germline CDR1 and CDR2 sequences are SNHLY and FYNNEI. The CDR3 spells CASSEAPGGGELFF. The CDR3 DNA sequence: TGTGCCAGCAGTGAAGCGCCTGGGGGCGGGGAGCTGTTTTTT.

The chain links TRBV29-1 to TRBJ1-1, with D uncertain. CDR1 and CDR2 from the germline V gene are SQVTM and ANQGSEA. The CDR3 has 12 amino acids. V lost 0 bases and J lost 1, with 3 bases in between. Here the CDR3 DNA reads TGCAGCGTTGAAGATCCGAACACTGAAGCTTTCTTT. It encodes CSVEDPNTEAFF.

This rearrangement joins TRBV5-6 to TRBJ2-2, with D possibly TRBD1 on 7 matching bases. Trimming removed 4 bases at V and 3 bases at J, with 16 bases between. This CDR3 comprises 16 residues. Germline CDR1 reads SGHDT; CDR2 reads YYEEEE. CDR3 in DNA: TGTGCCAGCAGCGTTGGGGCCAGGGGGGACACCGGGGAGCTGTTTTTT. It codes for CASSVGARGDTGELFF.

The gene calls are TRBV5-4 and TRBJ1-2; tentative D call: TRBD1 (5 bases). Germline V gene lookup returns CDR1 SGHNT and CDR2 YYREEE (reference sequence). V gave up 4 bases and J gave up 0 bases, with 19 bases separating them. This CDR3 comprises 17 residues. The chain's CDR3 is CASSPPGQGPANYGYTF. For the CDR3, the DNA is TGTGCCAGCAGCCCTCCCGGTCAGGGCCCAGCTAACTATGGCTACACCTTC. The variable domain in full, completed from reference TRBV5-4 and TRBJ1-2, reads ETGVTQSPTHLIKTRGQQVTLRCSSQSGHNTVSWYQQALGQGPQFIFQYYREEENGRGNFPPRFSGLQFPNYSSELNVNALELDDSALYLCASSPPGQGPANYGYTFGSGTRLTVV.

The chain recombines TRBV6-1 with TRBJ2-3; 8 bases map to TRBD2. The CDR3 sequence is 15 residues long. The germline V gene has CDR1 MNHNS and CDR2 SASEGT. Losses at the gene ends were 8 bases for V and 3 bases for J; bases not matched to a gene: 10. CDR3 sequence (DNA): TGTGCCAGCGGGACCGGACTAGCTAGGACAGATACGCAGTATTTT. It is translated as CASGTGLARTDTQYF.

V gene TRBV12-5 combines with J gene TRBJ2-2; weak D call: TRBD1 (7 bases). In germline, CDR1 is LGHNT, CDR2 FRNRAP. This CDR3 spans 14 amino acids. Trimming shortened V by 7 bases and J by 8 bases, and 17 bases separated the two germline ends. CDR3 DNA: TGTGCTAGTGCAGGGGGGTTTCGTTCTGGGGAGCTGTTTTTT. The encoded protein is CASAGGFRSGELFF.

The chain employs TRBV19 and TRBJ2-2, with 10 bases fitting TRBD2. Germline-derived CDR1 and CDR2 are LNHDA and SQIVND (reference sequence). J gave up 7 bases and V 7 bases, and 9 bases lay outside the gene matches. This CDR3 comprises 15 residues. CDR3 loop: CASMIGTSVVGELFF. In nucleotides, the CDR3 is TGTGCCAGTATGATAGGGACTAGCGTTGTCGGGGAGCTGTTTTTT.

This sequence joins TRBV27 and TRBJ1-5, with D tentatively TRBD1 (6 bases). The germline CDR1 and CDR2 sequences are MNHEY and SMNVEV (reference sequence). V was cut by 5 bases and J by 3 bases, with 11 bases left in between. CDR3 length: 14 residues. CDR3 nucleotide sequence: TGTGCCAGCAGTATAGACAGGTCCAATCAGCCCCAGCATTTT. It codes for CASSIDRSNQPQHF.

V gene TRBV19 combines with J gene TRBJ1-1; D unclear. This CDR3 region has 13 residues. Germline loops: CDR1 LNHDA, CDR2 SQIVND (reference sequence). Trimming pared 0 bases from V and 6 bases from J, leaving 8 bases between. The CDR3: CASSIEVAAEAFF. The CDR3, as DNA: TGTGCCAGTAGTATAGAGGTAGCGGCTGAAGCTTTCTTT. The full variable domain, in which reference TRBV19 and TRBJ1-1 provide the parts outside the CDR3, is DGGITQSPKYLFRKEGQNVTLSCEQNLNHDAMYWYRQDPGQGLRLIYYSQIVNDFQKGDIAEGYSVSREKKESFPLTVTSAQKNPTAFYLCASSIEVAAEAFFGQGTRLTVV.

This clone was seen only once. The rearrangement uses TRBV7-6 and TRBJ2-5, with 8 bases that match TRBD2. The length of the CDR3 is 17 residues. Germline loops: CDR1 SGHVS, CDR2 FNYEAQ. Trimming cost V 0 bases and J 2 bases; bases outside gene matches: 8. The chain's CDR3 is CASSLAQREGRQETQYF. The CDR3 coding sequence is TGTGCCAGCAGCTTAGCGCAACGGGAGGGTCGGCAAGAGACCCAGTACTTC.

The rearrangement links TRBV19 to TRBJ2-3, with 11 bases aligning to TRBD2. The J segment lost 0 bases and the V segment lost 5 bases, leaving 1 base of the junction unmatched. The CDR3 covers 15 residues. CDR1 and CDR2 from the germline V gene are LNHDA and SQIVND (reference sequence). The CDR3 loop is CASSWTSGSTDTQYF. As DNA, the CDR3 is TGTGCCAGTAGTTGGACTAGCGGGAGCACAGATACGCAGTATTTT.

The chain recombines TRBV25-1 with TRBJ2-3, with a weak D call TRBD1 (6 bases). Germline-derived CDR1 and CDR2 are MGHDK and SYGVNS. The CDR3 is made up of 16 amino acids. Trimming took off 0 bases at V and 1 base at J, with 11 bases between the two ends. CDR3 nucleotide sequence: TGTGCCAGCAGTGAATATACCGCAGGGGGCACAGATACGCAGTATTTT. Amino acid sequence: CASSEYTAGGTDTQYF.

V is TRBV30 and J is TRBJ1-3; TRBD1 matches 10 bases. The CDR3 is 15 amino acids. V was clipped by 3 bases and J by 2 bases; unmatched bases: 4. Germline CDR1 is GTSNPN and CDR2 is SVGIG (reference sequence). The CDR3: CAWSRTGGAGNTIYF. The CDR3 DNA reads TGTGCCTGGAGCCGGACAGGGGGGGCTGGAAACACCATATATTTT. The variable domain in full, with the rest retrieved from reference TRBV30 and TRBJ1-3, is SQTIHQWPATLVQPVGSPLSLECTVEGTSNPNLYWYRQAAGRGLQLLFYSVGIGQISSEVPQNLSASRPQDRQFILSSKKLLLSDSGFYLCAWSRTGGAGNTIYFGEGSWLTVV.

The chain carries TRBV7-3 and TRBJ2-5; 7 bases line up with TRBD2. The J segment lost 2 bases and the V segment lost 1 base, leaving 4 bases of the junction unmatched. The CDR3 sequence is 15 residues long. CDR1 and CDR2 from the germline V gene are SGHTA and FQGTGA. In DNA form, the CDR3 reads TGTGCCAGCAGCTTAATGGGCGGGAGTCAAGAGACCCAGTACTTC. It translates to CASSLMGGSQETQYF.

This chain links TRBV5-1 with TRBJ2-3; 8 bases map to TRBD2. Germline V gene sequence: CDR1 SGHRS, CDR2 YFSETQ. J lost 2 bases, V lost 0 bases, and 5 bases had no gene match. The CDR3 totals 16 residues. The CDR3 DNA is TGCGCCAGCAGCTTGGAGCTAGCGGGCAACACAGATACGCAGTATTTT. This sequence encodes CASSLELAGNTDTQYF. Full variable domain (rest looked up from reference TRBV5-1 and TRBJ2-3): KAGVTQTPRYLIKTRGQQVTLSCSPISGHRSVSWYQQTPGQGLQFLFEYFSETQRNKGNFPGRFSGRQFSNSRSEMNVSTLELGDSALYLCASSLELAGNTDTQYFGPGTRLTVL.

V and J are TRBV14 and TRBJ1-4, with a weak D call TRBD1 (6 bases). V lost 4 bases and J 11 bases, leaving 20 bases between the germline ends. Germline assignment: CDR1 SGHDN and CDR2 FVKESK. The length of the CDR3 is 15 residues. CDR3 nucleotides: TGTGCCAGCAGCCCATTAACCCTACAGGGAGGTAAACTGTTTTTT. It translates to CASSPLTLQGGKLFF. The full variable domain, with the rest looked up from reference TRBV14 and TRBJ1-4, is EAGVTQFPSHSVIEKGQTVTLRCDPISGHDNLYWYRRVMGKEIKFLLHFVKESKQDESGMPNNRFLAERTGGTYSTLKVQPAELEDSGVYFCASSPLTLQGGKLFFGSGTQLSVL.

The rearrangement links TRBV5-1 to TRBJ2-5; D might be TRBD1 (6 bases). Germline CDR1 SGHRS, CDR2 YFSETQ. The CDR3 runs 14 residues. V was cut by 2 bases and J by 2 bases, with 10 bases left in between. Here the CDR3 DNA reads TGCGCCAGCAGCTTAACAGGGCTACAAGAGACCCAGTACTTC. Translating it yields CASSLTGLQETQYF.

The CDR3 sequence: CASRGLASTYNEQFF. For the CDR3, the DNA is TGCGCCAGCAGGGGGCTAGCCTCTACCTACAATGAGCAGTTCTTC. The chain is built from TRBV5-1 and TRBJ2-1; perhaps D is TRBD1 or TRBD2 (5 bases each). The CDR3 totals 15 residues. The germline CDR1 and CDR2 sequences are SGHRS and YFSETQ. V was cut by 5 bases and J by 2 bases, with 14 bases left in between.

The table lists this clone with a count of one. The V call is TRBV7-9, the J call TRBJ2-7; 10 nucleotides align to TRBD2. Germline loops: CDR1 SEHNR, CDR2 FQNEAQ (reference sequence). The CDR3 is made up of 13 amino acids. V was pared by 7 bases and J by 5 bases, with 5 bases of the junction left unmatched. The CDR3 DNA reads as TGTGCCAGCAAGGCTAGCGGGAGAAACGAGCAGTACTTC. Amino acids: CASKASGRNEQYF.

The chain combines TRBV9 with TRBJ1-1; 9 bases map to TRBD1. The germline gives CDR1 SGDLS, CDR2 YYNGEE. J gave up 3 bases and V 0 bases, and 3 bases lay outside the gene matches. The CDR3 totals 15 residues. CDR3 nucleotide sequence: TGTGCCAGCAGCGTAGCACAGGGGGCGGACACTGAAGCTTTCTTT. It encodes CASSVAQGADTEAFF.

The genes are TRBV5-1 and TRBJ1-2; D uncertain. Germline values: CDR1 SGHRS, CDR2 YFSETQ. With 4 bases removed from V and 3 bases from J, the gap between germline ends came to 22 bases. This CDR3 is built from 17 residues. The CDR3 loop is CASSPGLSRTLYYGYTF. The CDR3 region has the DNA TGCGCCAGCAGCCCCGGTCTTAGCCGGACCCTCTACTATGGCTACACCTTC.

This sequence joins TRBV7-3 and TRBJ2-5; 9 bases fit TRBD1. V dropped 5 bases and J dropped 1; count of bases not matched to a gene: 8. Per the germline V gene, CDR1 is SGHTA and CDR2 is FQGTGA. This CDR3 has 16 residues. CDR3 protein: CASSPRTGAFQETQYF. In DNA form, the CDR3 reads TGTGCCAGCAGCCCCCGGACAGGGGCTTTCCAAGAGACCCAGTACTTC.

The rearrangement joins TRBV7-2 to TRBJ2-7; 8 bases fit TRBD2. Germline V CDR1 and CDR2: SGHTA, FQGNSA. Germline trimming cut 5 bases from V and 6 bases from J; bases unmatched to any gene: 6. CDR3 size: 13 residues. This CDR3 is CASSPGTRREQYF. The CDR3 coding sequence is TGTGCCAGCAGCCCCGGGACTAGGCGCGAGCAGTACTTC.